These T cell receptor beta chains were read from a single sample in a study of T cell repertoires in cytomegalovirus infection. From the reads, TCRdb called clonotypes with MiXCR, one entry per CDR3 protein. Of fewer than 300,000 distinct CDR3 sequences in the sample, under 30% were seen once. Input material: PBMCs. Receptors originate from a human donor in good health (CMV status not recorded). Some clones in this sample may be carry-over from other donors' samples. The CDR3 runs from the conserved cysteine through the conserved F or W. D genes are given only for firm matches. Clone size is given for some rows only: seen once, a few or many times, or a class if the clone is expanded.

once,TRBD1,TRBJ1-4,TRBV28,CGSSPKDRGYNEKLFF,TGTGGCAGCAGTCCCAAAGACAGGGGCTATAATGAAAAACTGTTTTTT
.,.,TRBJ2-2,TRBV6-6,CASSYLGVGTGELFF,TGTGCCAGCAGTTACTTAGGGGTGGGCACCGGGGAGCTGTTTTTT
.,TRBD2,TRBJ2-3,TRBV5-1,CASSPSGLAGVRTDTQYF,TGCGCCAGCAGCCCCTCGGGACTAGCGGGAGTGCGGACAGATACGCAGTATTTT
.,TRBD1,TRBJ1-4,TRBV30,CAWSEGQAKPGNEKLFF,TGTGCCTGGAGTGAAGGACAGGCGAAACCGGGGAATGAAAAACTGTTTTTT
few,.,TRBJ2-3,TRBV19,CASSDPGGGTDTQYF,TGTGCCAGTAGCGATCCAGGCGGGGGCACAGATACGCAGTATTTT
few,.,TRBJ2-2,TRBV7-6,CASSILPTSNTGELFF,TGTGCCAGCAGCATCCTCCCGACCTCGAACACTGGGGAGCTGTTTTTT
few,TRBD1,TRBJ1-6,TRBV7-3,CASSLRTGTGKSPLHF,TGTGCCAGCAGCTTACGAACCGGGACAGGGAAATCACCCCTCCACTTT
many,TRBD2,TRBJ2-2,TRBV7-2,CASSPGTSLGELFF,TGTGCCAGCAGCCCCGGGACTAGCCTCGGGGAGCTGTTTTTT
many,TRBD2,TRBJ2-2,TRBV7-2,CASIFTGGSTGELFF,TGTGCCAGCATCTTTACGGGAGGCTCCACCGGGGAGCTGTTTTTT
.,TRBD2,TRBJ2-1,TRBV28,CASSPSTSAGNEQFF,TGTGCCAGCAGCCCATCTACTAGCGCCGGCAATGAGCAGTTCTTC
many,TRBD1,TRBJ2-1,TRBV11-2,CASSEQGWNEQFF,TGTGCCAGCAGCGAACAGGGGTGGAATGAGCAGTTCTTC
few,.,TRBJ2-2,TRBV29-1,CSVAVGAGGELFF,TGCAGCGTTGCAGTGGGGGCCGGCGGGGAGCTGTTTTTT
many,.,TRBJ2-6,TRBV7-2,CASSFYSGANVLTF,TGTGCCAGCAGCTTCTACTCTGGGGCCAACGTCCTGACTTTC
.,.,TRBJ1-1,TRBV20-1,CSAIEGNTEAFF,TGCAGTGCCATAGAGGGTAACACTGAAGCTTTCTTT
few,.,TRBJ2-7,TRBV20-1,CSARGPNSREQYF,TGCAGTGCCCGGGGCCCTAACTCGAGGGAGCAGTACTTC
few,TRBD1,TRBJ1-4,TRBV2,CASSDRDRVEKLFF,TGTGCCAGCAGTGACCGGGACAGGGTTGAAAAACTGTTTTTT
many,.,TRBJ2-4,TRBV7-8,CASSRTGFENIQYF,TGTGCCAGCAGCCGTACAGGGTTTGAAAACATTCAGTACTTC
.,TRBD1,TRBJ2-7,TRBV28,CASSLPRGGAKEQYF,TGTGCCAGCAGTCTACCAAGAGGGGGCGCGAAGGAGCAGTACTTC
.,TRBD2,TRBJ2-2,TRBV20-1,CSAGAGYTGELFF,TGCAGTGCTGGAGCGGGATACACCGGGGAGCTGTTTTTT
many,.,TRBJ1-1,TRBV7-2,CASSFVSGSTEAFF,TGTGCCAGCAGCTTTGTGTCAGGGTCGACTGAAGCTTTCTTT
.,.,TRBJ2-5,TRBV29-1,CSVDFGTWWETQYF,TGCAGCGTTGACTTTGGGACTTGGTGGGAGACCCAGTACTTC
.,TRBD2,TRBJ2-1,TRBV3-1,CASSLKRTSGPYNEQFF,TGTGCCAGCAGCCTGAAGAGGACTAGCGGGCCCTACAATGAGCAGTTCTTC
.,.,TRBJ1-2,TRBV6-4,CASSDSRGYTF,TGTGCCAGCAGTGACAGTCGCGGCTACACCTTC
once,TRBD1,TRBJ1-1,TRBV12-3/TRBV12-4,CASRKDRADTEAFF,TGTGCCAGCAGAAAGGACAGGGCTGACACTGAAGCTTTCTTT
once,.,TRBJ2-3,TRBV7-4,CASSPSVGSTDTQYF,TGTGCCAGCAGCCCCTCGGTGGGTAGCACAGATACGCAGTATTTT
.,.,TRBJ1-1,TRBV7-9,CASSRVTTEAFF,TGTGCCAGCAGCCGAGTTACCACTGAAGCTTTCTTT
few,TRBD1,TRBJ2-4,TRBV28,CASSGRQGRDKNIQYF,TGTGCCAGCAGTGGAAGACAGGGTCGAGACAAAAACATTCAGTACTTC
.,TRBD2,TRBJ2-3,TRBV20-1,CSAGLAGMTDTQYF,TGCAGTGCTGGACTAGCGGGGATGACAGATACGCAGTATTTT
few,TRBD1,TRBJ2-2,TRBV7-2,CASSSGQGVGTGELFF,TGTGCCAGCAGCTCAGGACAGGGGGTCGGCACCGGGGAGCTGTTTTTT
few,.,TRBJ2-1,TRBV12-3/TRBV12-4,CASSPDLDGETEQFF,TGTGCCAGCAGCCCCGACCTGGACGGGGAGACTGAGCAGTTCTTC
.,.,TRBJ2-1,TRBV27,CASSFMGSINNEQFF,TGTGCCAGCAGTTTTATGGGGTCTATAAACAATGAGCAGTTCTTC
many,TRBD1,TRBJ1-5,TRBV7-2,CASSPRTGSNQPQHF,TGTGCCAGCAGTCCCCGGACAGGTAGCAATCAGCCCCAGCATTTT
.,.,TRBJ2-6,TRBV27,CASSLLLGSGANVLTF,TGTGCCAGCAGTTTACTACTTGGCTCTGGGGCCAACGTCCTGACTTTC
few,.,TRBJ2-5,TRBV6-2/TRBV6-3,CASRSTAGRETQYF,TGTGCCAGCCGCTCCACGGCAGGGAGAGAGACCCAGTACTTC
many,.,TRBJ2-6,TRBV6-2/TRBV6-3,CASSYSIRQGSSGANVLTF,TGTGCCAGCAGTTACTCGATTAGGCAGGGGAGCTCTGGGGCCAACGTCCTGACTTTC
many,.,TRBJ2-1,TRBV28,CASSLTGIGYNEQFF,TGTGCCAGCAGTTTAACAGGGATTGGGTACAATGAGCAGTTCTTC
.,.,TRBJ2-1,TRBV20-1,CSAPPEVEQFF,TGCAGTGCTCCCCCCGAGGTTGAGCAGTTCTTC
.,TRBD2,TRBJ2-1,TRBV6-2/TRBV6-3,CASSSLTSGYNEQFF,TGTGCCAGCAGTTCCCTGACTAGCGGGTACAATGAGCAGTTCTTC
many,TRBD2,TRBJ2-1,TRBV7-9,CASSRRPSGSSYNEQFF,TGTGCCAGCAGTCGTCGGCCTAGCGGGAGCTCCTACAATGAGCAGTTCTTC
many,TRBD1,TRBJ2-2,TRBV7-2,CASSSTGIVNAGELFF,TGTGCCAGCAGCTCGACAGGGATCGTAAACGCCGGGGAGCTGTTTTTT
.,TRBD2,TRBJ2-7,TRBV28,CASSSVAGLAAYEQYF,TGTGCCAGCAGTTCGGTAGCGGGACTAGCGGCCTACGAGCAGTACTTC
.,.,TRBJ2-5,TRBV29-1,CSVRPGQRQETQYF,TGCAGCGTACGCCCGGGACAACGGCAAGAGACCCAGTACTTC
.,TRBD1,TRBJ2-3,TRBV29-1,CSVEEPGQGTDTQYF,TGCAGCGTTGAAGAACCGGGACAGGGCACAGATACGCAGTATTTT
.,.,TRBJ2-1,TRBV30,CAWFSGIDEQFF,TGTGCCTGGTTCTCCGGGATCGATGAGCAGTTCTTC
few,.,TRBJ2-2,TRBV12-3/TRBV12-4,CASSPGRGGTGELFF,TGTGCCAGCAGTCCCGGCAGGGGAGGAACCGGGGAGCTGTTTTTT
few,.,TRBJ1-1,TRBV15,CATSPRGGPSLNTEAFF,TGTGCCACCAGCCCCCGGGGGGGTCCGTCCCTGAACACTGAAGCTTTCTTT
few,TRBD1,TRBJ1-1,TRBV25-1,CASSESRMDETGGEAFF,TGTGCCAGCAGTGAATCCCGGATGGATGAAACAGGGGGTGAAGCTTTCTTT
few,.,TRBJ1-1,TRBV7-9,CASSLGGVPFF,TGTGCCAGCAGCTTAGGAGGGGTCCCTTTCTTT
.,TRBD1,TRBJ1-2,TRBV19,CASRRTGNYGYTF,TGTGCCAGTAGACGGACAGGGAACTATGGCTACACCTTC
few,.,TRBJ2-7,TRBV6-6,CASSYSSARMGSEQYF,TGTGCCAGCAGTTACTCTTCGGCCAGGATGGGCTCCGAGCAGTACTTC
few,TRBD1,TRBJ2-1,TRBV28,CASTLGQGAYNEQFF,TGTGCCAGCACCCTCGGGCAGGGGGCTTACAATGAGCAGTTCTTC
.,.,TRBJ1-5,TRBV28,CASSLGIGDTSNQPQHF,TGTGCCAGCAGTTTAGGGATAGGGGACACTTCCAATCAGCCCCAGCATTTT
few,.,TRBJ1-5,TRBV12-3/TRBV12-4,CASSPLGRESNQPQHF,TGTGCCAGCAGTCCATTGGGCAGGGAGTCAAATCAGCCCCAGCATTTT
.,.,TRBJ1-5,TRBV5-6,CASSLNTQPQHF,TGTGCCAGCAGCTTGAATACCCAGCCCCAGCATTTT
.,.,TRBJ1-1,TRBV19,CASLDLQYTEAFF,TGTGCCAGCTTAGACCTTCAATACACTGAAGCTTTCTTT